This T cell receptor beta chain was identified during a study of identical twins (dated by TCRdb to 2015 to 2016). Broadly, across the study: To test whether fetal clonotypes persist, this study deep-sequenced TCR alpha and beta repertoires from monozygotic twins, from unrelated adults of various ages, and from cord blood. Replicate twin experiments were performed at different times using different library preparation protocols to rule out contamination.

Sequences DFQATT (CDR1) and SNEGSKA (CDR2) are obtained from the germline V gene (reference sequence). Germline trimming: 6 bases from V, 4 bases from J; junction bases outside gene matches: 9. The CDR3 goes from the cysteine to the phenylalanine over 13 residues. CDR3 DNA only is kept here, 39 bases in frame from base 1. Remarks on this clonotype: This clone's antigen is unknown. No base-level quality is on record; no much larger clone is a single base apart.

The study at large found these results: Excess twin sharing in beta out-of-frame sequences was weaker because fewer shared sequences lowered the signal-to-noise ratio. Compared with coincidental sharing between unrelated individuals, out-of-frame TCR alpha sequences shared between twins had an excess of sequences with low generation probability. Zero-insertion analyses could be partly confounded by invariant T cells such as MAIT and iNKT, although diverse VJ usage argued against such confounding for most clonotypes. Out-of-frame TCR alpha sharing in monozygotic twins was systematically underestimated by recombination models, whereas sharing between unrelated individuals was in agreement with the recombination models. Because the same donors could not be followed over many years, conclusions were based on cross-sectional statistical analysis. Fewer insertions were carried by abundant cord blood beta clonotypes; a weaker similar trend was observed in young adult naive repertoires, while no such trend was observed in memory repertoires.

Only healthy Caucasian donors were included. The twin cohort comprised three pairs of female monozygotic twins, all aged roughly 18 to 30 years. Miltenyi CD45RO+ enrichment and human naive T-cell isolation kits were used to isolate memory (CD45RO+) and naive T cells from PBMC. Libraries came from 5' RACE. TCRdb lists the instrument as Illumina HiSeq 2000. A universal primer binding site was added through template switching, and the final cDNA carried a unique molecular identifier so that TCR cDNA molecules could be counted accurately. Specific primers in the conserved constant-segment region were used to synthesize first-strand cDNA for the TCR alpha and beta chains. To control for contamination, every cDNA library carried two barcodes: a SMART-Mk sample barcode plus Illumina barcodes. TruSeq adapter sequences, together with Illumina sample barcodes, were added in two successive PCR steps. Sequencing of the TCR alpha and beta cDNA libraries was done on the Illumina HiSeq platform using custom primers. For the original study's pipeline: Raw reads were processed with MiGEC to extract unique molecular identifiers, and MiXCR was used to determine CDR3 positions. Recombination models were inferred per individual with the repgenHMM and IGoR tools using an EM algorithm. Shared clonotypes were analyzed with the tcR package in R, and sharing was normalized by the product of cloneset sizes. To study raw recombination without the effects of thymic and clonal selection, out-of-frame nonproductive sequences were analyzed. TCRdb trimmed public reads at Q25 via fastp, called clones via MiXCR and kept in-frame beta chains. Rows merge per CDR3 protein into single entries with the most common DNA and genes. In this record, the V and J calls reflect TCRdb's handling and not the investigators' own analysis. Present in this sample are 200,000 to 250,000 distinct CDR3 sequences, about 13% of which were seen just once. About 4.1% of the sample comes from the top ten.

These data are also associated with another study on yellow fever vaccine responses in identical twins. From that second study: The authors reported that the T cell response to vaccination in identical twins appeared partly convergent and partly personalized. The study precisely tracked vaccine-responding T cell clones in identical twins.

The chain joins TRBV20-1 to TRBJ2-7, with 7 middle bases fitting TRBD2. The source of this sequence is a woman under 30 in good health. The sequenced material came from memory (CD45RO+) T cells sorted from blood. This specimen's cell subset or site label, per the study, means: CD45RO+ enriched T cells. This receptor carries the CDR3 CSADATSQYEQYF. The bases read TGCAGTGCAGACGCGACTAGCCAGTACGAGCAGTACTTC.